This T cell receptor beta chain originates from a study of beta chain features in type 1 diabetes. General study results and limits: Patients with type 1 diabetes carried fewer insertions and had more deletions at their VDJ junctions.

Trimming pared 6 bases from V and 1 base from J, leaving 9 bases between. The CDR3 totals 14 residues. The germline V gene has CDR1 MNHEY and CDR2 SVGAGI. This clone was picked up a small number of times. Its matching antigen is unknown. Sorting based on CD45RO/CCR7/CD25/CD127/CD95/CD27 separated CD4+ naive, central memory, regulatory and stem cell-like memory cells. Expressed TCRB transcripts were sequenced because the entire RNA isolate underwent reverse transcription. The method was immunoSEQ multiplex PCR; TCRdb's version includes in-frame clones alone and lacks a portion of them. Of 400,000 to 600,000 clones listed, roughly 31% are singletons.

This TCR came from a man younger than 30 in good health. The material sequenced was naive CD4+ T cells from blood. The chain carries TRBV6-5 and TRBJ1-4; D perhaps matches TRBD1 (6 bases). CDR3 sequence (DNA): TGTGCCAGCAGCCGAGGGGGAACTAATGAAAAACTGTTTTTT. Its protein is CASSRGGTNEKLFF.